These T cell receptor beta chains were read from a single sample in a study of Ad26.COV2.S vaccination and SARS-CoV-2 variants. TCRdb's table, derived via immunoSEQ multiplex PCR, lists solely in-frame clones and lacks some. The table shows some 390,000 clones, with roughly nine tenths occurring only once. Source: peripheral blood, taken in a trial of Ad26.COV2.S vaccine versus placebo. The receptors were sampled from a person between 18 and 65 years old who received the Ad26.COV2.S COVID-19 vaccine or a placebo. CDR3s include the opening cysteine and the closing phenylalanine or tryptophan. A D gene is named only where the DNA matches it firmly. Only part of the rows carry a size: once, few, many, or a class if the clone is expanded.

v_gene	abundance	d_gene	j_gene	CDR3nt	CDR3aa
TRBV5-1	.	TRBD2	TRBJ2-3	TGCGCCAGCAGCACGGAAAGCGGGGGTATCACAGATACGCAGTATTTT	CASSTESGGITDTQYF
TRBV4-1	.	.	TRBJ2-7	TGCGCCAGCAGCCAAGGCCCGACAACCTACGAAGGGCAGTACTTC	CASSQGPTTYEGQYF
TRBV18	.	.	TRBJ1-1	TGTGCCAGCTCAACCCGGGACATCGCTGGAAGCACTGAAGCTTTCTTT	CASSTRDIAGSTEAFF
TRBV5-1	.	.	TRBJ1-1	TGCGCCAGCAGCTTGGATGTTTCTGGAGTGAACACTGAAGCTTTCTTT	CASSLDVSGVNTEAFF
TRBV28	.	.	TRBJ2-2	TGTGCCAGCACCAATTTGGTGGGGGGCCAGGCCGGGGAGCTGTTTTTT	CASTNLVGGQAGELFF
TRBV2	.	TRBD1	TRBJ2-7	TGTGCCAGCAGCGCAAACAGGGGGAACGAGCAGTACTTC	CASSANRGNEQYF
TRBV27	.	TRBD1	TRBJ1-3	TGTGCCAGCAGTTTATCCGGACAGGGCCCTGGAAACACCATATATTTT	CASSLSGQGPGNTIYF
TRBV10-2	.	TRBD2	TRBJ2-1	TGCGCCAGCAGTGAGCTAAGCGGGGGACCCTACAATGAGCAGTTCTTC	CASSELSGGPYNEQFF
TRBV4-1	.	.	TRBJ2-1	TGCGCCAGCAGCCAGGGGCCGGGATCTGAGCAGTTCTTC	CASSQGPGSEQFF
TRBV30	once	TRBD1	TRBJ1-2	TGTGCCTGGAGCTTAGGACAGGCGCGGACGACTAACTATGGCTACACCTTC	CAWSLGQARTTNYGYTF
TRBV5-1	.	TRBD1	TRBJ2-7	TGCGCCAGCAGGGAAGGGACAGGGGCCGAGCAGTACTTC	CASREGTGAEQYF